Detailed here is one TCR beta chain. Data came from immunoSEQ multiplex PCR; TCRdb stores just in-frame clones and leaves some out. The table shows about 660,000 clones, with approximately 90% occurring only once. These data originate in a study of shared T cell receptors in the human thymus. The CDR3 is 16 residues long. Trimming removed 2 bases from V and 10 bases from J; junction bases left unmatched: 17. Germline-derived CDR1 and CDR2 are GTSNPN and SVGIG (reference sequence). The same data also contributed to another study, on human thymus T cells.

The chain has TRBV30 and TRBJ2-1; 7 bases fit TRBD2. The receptor was isolated from a boy under three years old with a congenital heart defect. The sample was thymocytes. In DNA, the CDR3 is TGTGCCTGGAGTCCCCCCGATTATGCGGGAGCGTGCGAGCAGTTCTTC. Residues: CAWSPPDYAGACEQFF. Complete variable domain (other parts from reference TRBV30 and TRBJ2-1): SQTIHQWPATLVQPVGSPLSLECTVEGTSNPNLYWYRQAAGRGLQLLFYSVGIGQISSEVPQNLSASRPQDRQFILSSKKLLLSDSGFYLCAWSPPDYAGACEQFFGPGTRLTVL.